This record looks at one T cell receptor (beta chain) sequence and its context. The data stem from a study of technical replicates of blood from a few donors. Repertoires were generated with immunoSEQ multiplex PCR, while TCRdb's copy carries only in-frame clones and drops some. The sample has 45,000 to 60,000 clones, approximately 95% seen once; the top ten hold about 0.39%. Germline V CDR1 and CDR2: MNHEY, SVGAGI. J gave up 7 bases and V 4 bases, and 6 bases lay outside the gene matches. The CDR3 spans 13 residues. The clonotype comes from a human donor in good health. This chain uses TRBV6-5 with TRBJ1-2; 7 bases are shared with TRBD1. Sequenced input: T cells isolated from PBMCs. The CDR3 reads CASSSTGHRGYTF. The CDR3 DNA sequence: TGTGCCAGCAGTTCGACAGGGCACCGTGGCTACACCTTC.